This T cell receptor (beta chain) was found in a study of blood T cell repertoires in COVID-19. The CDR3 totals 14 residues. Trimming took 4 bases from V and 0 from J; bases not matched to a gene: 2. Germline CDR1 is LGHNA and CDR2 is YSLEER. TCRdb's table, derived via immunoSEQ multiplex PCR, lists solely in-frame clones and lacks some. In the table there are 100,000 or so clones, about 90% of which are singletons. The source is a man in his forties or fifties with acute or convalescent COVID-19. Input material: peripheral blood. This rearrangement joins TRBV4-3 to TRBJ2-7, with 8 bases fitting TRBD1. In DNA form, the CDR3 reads TGCGCCAGCAGCCGTACAGGGGGCTCCTACGAGCAGTACTTC. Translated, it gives CASSRTGGSYEQYF.